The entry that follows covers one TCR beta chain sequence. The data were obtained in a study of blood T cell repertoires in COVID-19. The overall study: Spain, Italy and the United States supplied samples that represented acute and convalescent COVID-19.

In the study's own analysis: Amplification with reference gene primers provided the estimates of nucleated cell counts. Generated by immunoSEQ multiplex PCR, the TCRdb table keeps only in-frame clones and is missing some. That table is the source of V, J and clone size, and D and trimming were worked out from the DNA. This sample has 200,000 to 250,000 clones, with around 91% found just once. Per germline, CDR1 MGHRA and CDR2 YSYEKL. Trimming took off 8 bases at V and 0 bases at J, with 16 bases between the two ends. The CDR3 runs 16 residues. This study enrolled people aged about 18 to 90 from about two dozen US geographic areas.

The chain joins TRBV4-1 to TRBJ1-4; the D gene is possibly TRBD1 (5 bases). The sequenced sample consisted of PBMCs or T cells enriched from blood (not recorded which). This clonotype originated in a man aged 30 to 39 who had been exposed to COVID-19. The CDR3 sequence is CASLPGVASTNEKLFF. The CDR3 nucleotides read TGCGCCAGCCTCCCGGGGGTGGCGTCAACTAATGAAAAACTGTTTTTT.